The 5 T cell receptor beta chains given below trace back to one sample, sequenced in a study of cytomegalovirus exposure and HLA in healthy donors. The study ran its PCR with 60 Vbeta and 13 Jbeta primers. The method was immunoSEQ multiplex PCR; TCRdb's version includes in-frame clones alone and lacks a portion of them. The data contain more than 200,000 clones, about four fifths of them seen just once; the ten biggest clones take up roughly 5.5%. The sequenced sample consisted of PBMCs. The source is a man aged 40-49 years in good health and CMV-seropositive.

The chain couples TRBV7-9 to TRBJ2-3, with 7 nucleotides matching TRBD1. The CDR3 is 15 residues long. J gave up 4 bases and V 4 bases, and 8 bases lay outside the gene matches. Per the germline V gene, CDR1 is SEHNR and CDR2 is FQNEAQ (reference sequence). CDR3 nucleotides: TGTGCCAGCAGCTCCCTTGGACAGGTCTCAGATACGCAGTATTTT. This codes for CASSSLGQVSDTQYF.

The rearrangement uses TRBV9 and TRBJ2-5; 11 nucleotides align to TRBD2. Per the germline V gene, CDR1 is SGDLS and CDR2 is YYNGEE. CDR3 length: 15 residues. With V trimmed by 4 bases and J by 5 bases, 7 bases remained unmatched. As DNA, the CDR3 is TGTGCCAGCAGCCTCACTAGCGGGAGAGGTGAGACCCAGTACTTC. Translation gives CASSLTSGRGETQYF.

V is TRBV6-5 and J is TRBJ2-5; D not certain. CDR1 is MNHEY and CDR2 is SVGAGI in the germline V gene. V was shortened by 2 bases and J by 4 bases, with 5 bases between the two germline ends. The CDR3 sequence is 12 residues long. Here the CDR3 reads CASSYPRETQYF. The CDR3 nucleotides are TGTGCCAGCAGTTACCCCCGAGAGACCCAGTACTTC.

The rearrangement links TRBV4-1 to TRBJ2-1; weak D call: TRBD2 (5 bases). Germline V CDR1 and CDR2: MGHRA, YSYEKL. The V and J ends lost 0 bases and 9 bases respectively, with 12 bases between them. This CDR3 contains 14 residues. This CDR3 is CASSQDWGAVEQFF. The CDR3 DNA reads TGCGCCAGCAGCCAAGATTGGGGAGCGGTTGAGCAGTTCTTC.

This sequence joins TRBV4-1 and TRBJ1-2, with a tentative D call TRBD1 (6 bases). Germline V CDR1 and CDR2: MGHRA, YSYEKL. The CDR3 is made up of 14 amino acids. Trimming left V 0 bases short and J 6 bases short, with 11 bases between. The CDR3 DNA is TGCGCCAGCAGCCAAGAGGGGGGGCAGGATGGCTACACCTTC. This codes for CASSQEGGQDGYTF.